One and the same sample provided the 27 T cell receptor beta chains below, sequenced in a study of shared clonotypes between healthy human individuals. The method was immunoSEQ multiplex PCR; TCRdb's version includes in-frame clones alone and lacks a portion of them. The profile shows 950,000 to 1,100,000 clones, 75% to 85% of them singletons. The specimen was memory CD4+ T cells from PBMCs. Subset: CD45RA-negative fraction. These receptors all stem from a man younger than 35 in good health. Some clones in this sample may be carry-over from other donors' samples.

The gene calls are TRBV29-1 and TRBJ2-7, with 10 positions matching TRBD2. V gave up 7 bases and J gave up 7 bases; unmatched junction bases: 10. Germline CDR1 is SQVTM and CDR2 is ANQGSEA. The CDR3 spans 13 residues. The CDR3 nucleotides read TGCAGCGCTCTACTAGCGGGGCTCGGAGAGCAGTACTTC. This encodes CSALLAGLGEQYF.

The rearrangement uses TRBV18 and TRBJ1-2; D perhaps matches TRBD1 (5 bases). The CDR3 has 14 residues. Trimming removed 2 bases from V and 8 bases from J, with 15 bases in between. In germline, CDR1 is KGHSH, CDR2 LQKENI. DNA of the CDR3: TGTGCCAGCTCACCAATAGTTCCAGGGCAAGGCTACACCTTC. It yields the protein CASSPIVPGQGYTF.

The gene calls are TRBV27 and TRBJ1-1; D perhaps matches TRBD1 (6 bases). The CDR3 runs to 14 residues. The V and J ends lost 4 bases and 2 bases respectively, with 11 bases between them. Germline V gives CDR1 MNHEY, CDR2 SMNVEV (reference sequence). CDR3 residues: CASSSRTVNTEAFF. As DNA, the CDR3 is TGTGCCAGCAGTTCTAGGACAGTTAACACTGAAGCTTTCTTT.

CDR3 nucleotide sequence: TGTGCCAGCAGCTTTTTGCCTAGCGGGAGAAGGGAGCAGTTCTTC. This sequence encodes CASSFLPSGRREQFF. This chain joins TRBV11-2 and TRBJ2-1, with TRBD2 identical over 10 bases. The J segment lost 10 bases and the V segment lost 3 bases, leaving 9 bases of the junction unmatched. The CDR3 sequence is 15 residues long. The germline gives CDR1 SGHAT, CDR2 FQNNGV.

The gene calls are TRBV7-2 and TRBJ2-5; 7 bases agree with TRBD1. CDR1 SGHTA and CDR2 FQGNSA come from the germline V gene. The CDR3 contains 15 residues. V was pared by 3 bases and J by 2 bases, with 6 bases of the junction left unmatched. This CDR3 reads CASSFLGQQQETQYF. The CDR3 nucleotides are TGTGCCAGCAGCTTTTTGGGACAGCAGCAAGAGACCCAGTACTTC.

The chain carries TRBV19 and TRBJ2-2, with no clear D. The CDR3 is 13 amino acids. V lost 3 bases, J lost 1 base, and 3 bases lay in between. Germline assignment: CDR1 LNHDA and CDR2 SQIVND (reference sequence). CDR3 sequence reads: CASSIQNTGELFF. CDR3 coding DNA: TGTGCCAGTAGTATTCAGAACACCGGGGAGCTGTTTTTT.

The rearrangement joins TRBV5-1 to TRBJ1-1, with 8 bases fitting TRBD1. Trimming at V came to 0 bases and at J to 5 bases, leaving 3 bases not matched to a gene. Germline CDR1 reads SGHRS; CDR2 reads YFSETQ. This CDR3 is 14 amino acids long. The CDR3 nucleotides read TGCGCCAGCAGCTTGGCCAGGGGGCGAACTGAAGCTTTCTTT. As protein: CASSLARGRTEAFF.

This rearrangement joins TRBV4-1 to TRBJ2-1, with 8 bases fitting TRBD2. The CDR3 totals 15 residues. Germline V CDR1 and CDR2: MGHRA, YSYEKL. V shed 1 base, J shed 9 bases, and the junction held 8 bases outside the gene matches. The CDR3 region is CASSQGIAGLFEQFF. In DNA form, the CDR3 reads TGCGCCAGCAGCCAAGGGATAGCGGGACTGTTTGAGCAGTTCTTC.

The chain couples TRBV2 to TRBJ2-1; D might be TRBD1 or TRBD2, each matching 5 bases. The length of the CDR3 is 17 residues. Trimming shortened V by 6 bases and J by 3 bases, and 21 bases separated the two germline ends. Germline CDR1 SNHLY, CDR2 FYNNEI. The CDR3 sequence is CASRTDPRDAIYNEQFF. The CDR3 bases are TGTGCCAGCAGGACGGACCCTAGGGACGCCATCTACAATGAGCAGTTCTTC.

This clone has only one observation. The sample carries other DNA sequences with the same CDR3. The chain links TRBV18 to TRBJ1-5; 7 bases agree with TRBD1. The trim removed 3 bases at V and 5 bases at J, leaving 4 bases unmatched. Looked up from germline, CDR1 is KGHSH and CDR2 is LQKENI. The CDR3 is 14 amino acids. CDR3 in amino acids: CASSPTGFDQPQHF. In DNA, the CDR3 is TGTGCCAGCTCACCGACAGGGTTCGATCAGCCCCAGCATTTT.

The chain joins TRBV7-2 to TRBJ2-7; 10 bases line up with TRBD1. Per the germline V gene, CDR1 is SGHTA and CDR2 is FQGNSA. This CDR3 contains 16 residues. V was pared by 5 bases and J by 2 bases, with 9 bases of the junction left unmatched. The CDR3 DNA is TGTGCCAGCAGCCCCGGCGGGACAGGGGTCCCCTACGAGCAGTACTTC. It yields the protein CASSPGGTGVPYEQYF.

This clone was picked up many times. The chain is built from TRBV21-1 and TRBJ2-1; TRBD2, as called in the table, went unchecked against the DNA. TRBV21-1 is a known pseudogene. The CDR3 totals 14 residues. The CDR3 nucleotides are TGTGCCAGCGCACTAGCGGGAGGGACTAATGAGCAGTTCTTC. Its protein is CASALAGGTNEQFF.

The chain couples TRBV7-8 to TRBJ1-1; D unresolved. Trimming removed 5 bases at V and 1 base at J, with 20 bases between. Germline CDR1 reads SGHVS; CDR2 reads FQNEAQ. This CDR3 spans 17 amino acids. The CDR3, as DNA: TGTGCCAGCAGCCCACGTGGTGCGATGGCGGAGAACACTGAAGCTTTCTTT. It yields the protein CASSPRGAMAENTEAFF. Full variable domain (rest looked up from reference TRBV7-8 and TRBJ1-1): GAGVSQSPRYKVAKRGQDVALRCDPISGHVSLFWYQQALGQGPEFLTYFQNEAQLDKSGLPSDRFFAERPEGSVSTLKIQRTQQEDSAVYLCASSPRGAMAENTEAFFGQGTRLTVV.

CDR3 in DNA: TGTGCCAGCAGAACCTTAACAGGACTCTACGAGCAGTACTTC. It specifies CASRTLTGLYEQYF. The rearrangement uses TRBV27 and TRBJ2-7; D is tentatively TRBD1 or TRBD2 (5 bases each). The CDR3 contains 14 residues. Trimming took 6 bases from V and 3 from J, leaving 15 bases between them. Germline assignment: CDR1 MNHEY and CDR2 SMNVEV (reference sequence).

DNA of the CDR3: TGTGCCAGCAGCCTATTATTCAACAATGAGCAGTTCTTC. Amino acids: CASSLLFNNEQFF. V gene TRBV7-2 combines with J gene TRBJ2-1; D unclear. The CDR3 loop spans 13 amino acids. The ends were cut back, 5 bases at V and 5 bases at J, with 10 bases in the middle. The germline V gene has CDR1 SGHTA and CDR2 FQGNSA.

V gene TRBV7-9 combines with J gene TRBJ1-1; no firm D call. The CDR3 runs 12 residues. From germline, CDR1 is SEHNR and CDR2 FQNEAQ (reference sequence). The V end lost 1 base, the J end lost 10 bases, and 10 bases lay between the germline ends. The CDR3 is CASSLEGVRAFF. DNA for the CDR3: TGTGCCAGCAGCTTAGAGGGTGTCAGAGCTTTCTTT.

This rearrangement joins TRBV7-2 to TRBJ2-3; D gene uncertain. V shed 0 bases and J shed 4 bases, with 2 bases lying between them. The CDR3 is made up of 12 amino acids. CDR1 is SGHTA and CDR2 is FQGNSA in the germline V gene. The CDR3 protein is CASSLASDTQYF. In DNA form, the CDR3 reads TGTGCCAGCAGCTTAGCATCAGATACGCAGTATTTT.

V is TRBV28 and J is TRBJ1-5; D remains ambiguous. V lost 9 bases and J 13 bases, leaving 13 bases between the germline ends. In germline, CDR1 is MDHEN, CDR2 SYDVKM. CDR3 length: 10 amino acids. The CDR3 DNA sequence: TGTGCCAGTGGTGCCCCGAGTCAGCATTTT. Translated: CASGAPSQHF. Filled out from reference TRBV28 and TRBJ1-5, the complete variable domain reads DVKVTQSSRYLVKRTGEKVFLECVQDMDHENMFWYRQDPGLGLRLIYFSYDVKMKEKGDIPEGYSVSREKKERFSLILESASTNQTSMYLCASGAPSQHFGDGTRLSIL.

The genes are TRBV5-1 and TRBJ2-5; 7 bases are a match to TRBD2. The CDR3 contains 14 residues. In germline, CDR1 is SGHRS, CDR2 YFSETQ. The V gene end was trimmed by 5 bases and the J gene end by 5 bases; junction bases not matched to a gene: 9. CDR3: CASSPAGDSETQYF. The CDR3 DNA follows: TGCGCCAGCAGTCCCGCGGGAGATTCTGAGACCCAGTACTTC. The variable domain in full, with the rest retrieved from reference TRBV5-1 and TRBJ2-5, is KAGVTQTPRYLIKTRGQQVTLSCSPISGHRSVSWYQQTPGQGLQFLFEYFSETQRNKGNFPGRFSGRQFSNSRSEMNVSTLELGDSALYLCASSPAGDSETQYFGPGTRLLVL.

The chain combines TRBV13 with TRBJ2-7, with D uncertain. Deletions cut 2 bases from V and 2 bases from J, with 7 bases between. The CDR3 is 13 amino acids. CDR1 is PRHDT, CDR2 FYEKMQ, per germline (reference sequence). The CDR3 DNA reads as TGTGCCAGCAGCTTACGACGGACCTACGAGCAGTACTTC. This encodes CASSLRRTYEQYF. Complete variable domain (other parts from reference TRBV13 and TRBJ2-7): AAGVIQSPRHLIKEKRETATLKCYPIPRHDTVYWYQQGPGQDPQFLISFYEKMQSDKGSIPDRFSAQQFSDYHSELNMSSLELGDSALYFCASSLRRTYEQYFGPGTRLTVT.

The J gene is TRBJ2-1, the V gene TRBV27; 11 nucleotides line up with TRBD1. Germline V lookup: CDR1 MNHEY, CDR2 SMNVEV (reference sequence). The CDR3 runs to 17 residues. V lost 5 bases, J lost 1 base, and 7 bases stayed unmatched. In nucleotides, the CDR3 is TGTGCCAGCAGTCCTACGGACAGGGGGCTATCCTACAATGAGCAGTTCTTC. It codes for CASSPTDRGLSYNEQFF.

The chain couples TRBV7-2 to TRBJ1-5; D is unclear. The ends were cut back, 5 bases at V and 10 bases at J, with 18 bases in the middle. CDR3 size: 14 residues. Germline V lookup: CDR1 SGHTA, CDR2 FQGNSA. This chain's CDR3 is CASSPGQSSIPQHF. For the CDR3, the DNA is TGTGCCAGCAGCCCTGGGCAGTCCAGCATCCCCCAGCATTTT. Filled out from reference TRBV7-2 and TRBJ1-5, the complete variable domain reads GAGVSQSPSNKVTEKGKDVELRCDPISGHTALYWYRQSLGQGLEFLIYFQGNSAPDKSGLPSDRFSAERTGGSVSTLTIQRTQQEDSAVYLCASSPGQSSIPQHFGDGTRLSIL.

The chain joins TRBV5-4 to TRBJ2-7; 9 bases are a match to TRBD1. Germline CDR1 reads SGHNT; CDR2 reads YYREEE (reference sequence). The CDR3 runs 18 residues. The V gene end was trimmed by 3 bases and the J gene end by 0 bases; junction bases not matched to a gene: 13. CDR3 coding DNA: TGTGCCAGCAGCTCTACCGGGACAGGGACAATTTTCTCCTACGAGCAGTACTTC. Translation: CASSSTGTGTIFSYEQYF.

This clone was picked up one time. V gene TRBV6-1 combines with J gene TRBJ1-5; 9 positions match TRBD1. The CDR3 extends over 15 amino acids. Germline V gene lookup returns CDR1 MNHNS and CDR2 SASEGT. After removal of 3 bases from V and 3 bases from J, the junction contained 3 bases not matched to a gene. The CDR3 coding sequence is TGTGCCAGCAGTGAGACAGGGGGACTCAATCAGCCCCAGCATTTT. Protein product: CASSETGGLNQPQHF.

J is TRBJ2-4 and V is TRBV11-2; a possible D gene is TRBD1 (6 bases). CDR3 length: 14 amino acids. Germline V lookup: CDR1 SGHAT, CDR2 FQNNGV. The germline V and J ends were trimmed by 3 bases and 7 bases, with 13 bases remaining between them. This chain's CDR3 is CASSFRGTFNIQYF. The CDR3 region has the DNA TGTGCCAGCAGCTTCAGGGGAACTTTCAACATTCAGTACTTC.

J is TRBJ2-3 and V is TRBV5-4; no reliable D call. Germline loops: CDR1 SGHNT, CDR2 YYREEE (reference sequence). The CDR3 is 13 amino acids. V shed 0 bases and J shed 4 bases, with 6 bases lying between them. The CDR3 protein is CASSLAGPDTQYF. Here the CDR3 DNA reads TGTGCCAGCAGCTTGGCCGGGCCAGATACGCAGTATTTT.

The gene calls are TRBV28 and TRBJ1-2; D not resolved. V shed 2 bases and J shed 8 bases, with 6 bases lying between them. The CDR3 has 11 residues. Germline loops: CDR1 MDHEN, CDR2 SYDVKM. Here the CDR3 reads CASSLLRGYTF. CDR3 DNA sequence: TGTGCCAGCAGTTTACTCCGGGGCTACACCTTC.